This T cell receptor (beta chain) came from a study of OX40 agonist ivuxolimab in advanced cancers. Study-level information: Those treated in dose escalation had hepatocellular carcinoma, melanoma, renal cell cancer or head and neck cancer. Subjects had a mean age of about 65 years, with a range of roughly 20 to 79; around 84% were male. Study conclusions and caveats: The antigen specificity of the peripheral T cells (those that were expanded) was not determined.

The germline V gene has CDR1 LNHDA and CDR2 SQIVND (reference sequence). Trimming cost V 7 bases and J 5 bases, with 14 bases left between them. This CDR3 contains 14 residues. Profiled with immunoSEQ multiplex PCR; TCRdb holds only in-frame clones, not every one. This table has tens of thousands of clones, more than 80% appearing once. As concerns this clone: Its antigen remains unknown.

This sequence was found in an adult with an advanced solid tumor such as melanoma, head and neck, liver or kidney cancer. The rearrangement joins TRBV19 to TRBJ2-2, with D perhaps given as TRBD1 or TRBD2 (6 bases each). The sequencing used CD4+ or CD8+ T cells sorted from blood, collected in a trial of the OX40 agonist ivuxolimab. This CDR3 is CASNWGRDTGELFF. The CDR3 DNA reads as TGTGCCAGTAACTGGGGGCGGGATACCGGGGAGCTGTTTTTT.